Included here is one T cell receptor beta chain sequence, with context. TCRdb's copy holds only in-frame clones and misses some; the assay was immunoSEQ multiplex PCR. The sample lists around 4,500 clones; 91% were seen once. These data belong to a study of tumor T cells in aggressive B-cell lymphoma. Germline CDR1 is SGDLS and CDR2 is YYNGEE. V shed 4 bases and J 3 bases; nucleotides not matched to a gene: 7. The CDR3 runs 15 residues. The V gene is TRBV9, the J gene TRBJ2-3; 8 bases align to TRBD2. Sequencing was carried out using tumor tissue. The sequence derives from an adult with diffuse large B cell lymphoma. In DNA, the CDR3 is TGTGCCAGCAGCCGAACTAGCGGTAGGACAGATACGCAGTATTTT. Translation gives CASSRTSGRTDTQYF.